This T cell receptor (beta chain) was profiled in a study of blood T cell repertoires in COVID-19. Study-level information: Samples came from the United States, Italy and Spain, spanning acute and convalescent COVID-19.

CDR3 length: 18 residues. The V and J ends lost 4 bases and 4 bases, in that order; junction bases with no gene match: 13. Germline V gene sequence: CDR1 SGDLS, CDR2 YYNGEE. This clone was picked up a small number of times. Clones were sequenced by immunoSEQ multiplex PCR, and TCRdb holds only the in-frame ones, with some missing. The table records about 70,000 clones, more than 65% of them present only once. This clonotype was sampled from an elderly woman with active or convalescent COVID-19. The sequencing input was peripheral blood. V usage is TRBV9 and J usage is TRBJ1-6; 8 nucleotides line up with TRBD1. The CDR3 spells CASSPQPQGADYNSPLHF. CDR3 sequence (DNA): TGTGCCAGCAGCCCCCAACCCCAGGGGGCGGATTATAATTCACCCCTCCACTTT.